The next 2 T cell receptor beta chains were all read from a single sample in a study of shared clonotypes between healthy human individuals. Using immunoSEQ multiplex PCR, the repertoire was profiled, and TCRdb retains in-frame clones only, with some absent. This sample carries about 2.5 million clones, under 95% of them seen once, and the ten largest clones take 0.3% to 0.4%. The sequenced sample was naive CD4+ T cells from PBMCs. Subset noted: CD45RA+ positively selected. The receptor source for this set is a man aged 18-30 years in good health. Some clones in this sample may be carry-over from other donors' samples.

The chain employs TRBV28 and TRBJ1-5; D is ambiguous. CDR3 size: 14 residues. Trimming removed 2 bases at V and 9 bases at J, with 14 bases between. Germline CDR1 and CDR2: MDHEN and SYDVKM. CDR3 residues: CASSLGNRRRPQHF. CDR3 nucleotides: TGTGCCAGCAGTTTAGGTAATCGTAGGAGGCCCCAGCATTTT. The full variable domain, its missing parts supplied by reference TRBV28 and TRBJ1-5, is DVKVTQSSRYLVKRTGEKVFLECVQDMDHENMFWYRQDPGLGLRLIYFSYDVKMKEKGDIPEGYSVSREKKERFSLILESASTNQTSMYLCASSLGNRRRPQHFGDGTRLSIL.

The chain combines TRBV14 with TRBJ2-5, with 9 bases identical to TRBD2. CDR1 and CDR2 from the germline V gene are SGHDN and FVKESK. J was trimmed by 2 bases and V by 4 bases; bases with no gene match: 8. The CDR3 loop spans 16 amino acids. CDR3 in amino acids: CASSRRIAGVQETQYF. The CDR3 nucleotides read TGTGCCAGCAGCCGCCGAATAGCGGGAGTTCAAGAGACCCAGTACTTC.